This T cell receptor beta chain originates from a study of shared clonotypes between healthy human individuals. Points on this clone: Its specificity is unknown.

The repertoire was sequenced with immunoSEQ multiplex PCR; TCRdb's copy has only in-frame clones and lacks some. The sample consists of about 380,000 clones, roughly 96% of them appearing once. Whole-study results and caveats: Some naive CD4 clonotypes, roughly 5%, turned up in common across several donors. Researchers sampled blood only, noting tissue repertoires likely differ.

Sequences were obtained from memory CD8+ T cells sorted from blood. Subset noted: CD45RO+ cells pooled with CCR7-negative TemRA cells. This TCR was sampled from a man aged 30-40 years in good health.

The chain's CDR3 is CASSLVASGSSPETQYF. The CDR3 nucleotides are TGTGCCAGCAGCTTAGTGGCCAGCGGGAGTTCACCAGAGACCCAGTACTTC. The chain combines TRBV7-2 with TRBJ2-5; TRBD2 agrees at 8 bases. V lost 1 base and J lost 4; bases outside the gene matches: 11. Germline assignment: CDR1 SGHTA and CDR2 FQGNSA. The CDR3 runs 17 residues. The full variable domain, completed using reference TRBV7-2 and TRBJ2-5, is GAGVSQSPSNKVTEKGKDVELRCDPISGHTALYWYRQSLGQGLEFLIYFQGNSAPDKSGLPSDRFSAERTGGSVSTLTIQRTQQEDSAVYLCASSLVASGSSPETQYFGPGTRLLVL.